These T cell receptor beta chains were read from a single sample in a study of low-dose radiotherapy and immunotherapy resistance in tumors. TCRdb redid the calling of the reads with MiXCR, one entry per CDR3 protein. The table includes around 60,000 distinct CDR3 sequences, 23% detected once. The material was PBMCs, obtained after low-dose radiotherapy plus immunotherapy. The receptors derive from a male donor with prostate cancer. Each CDR3 is given with its conserved first and last residue. The D gene is left open where the match is weak. Clone size is shown for a subset of rows, as once, few, many or a class of expanded clone.

d_gene	j_gene	abundance	v_gene	CDR3nt	CDR3aa
.	TRBJ2-1	.	TRBV3-1	TGTGCCAGCAGCCTCCAAAGCGGGCAAAACAATGAGCAGTTCTTC	CASSLQSGQNNEQFF
.	TRBJ2-5	many	TRBV21-1	TGTGCCAGCAGCACCCCAGGGGGCCGGGAGACCCAGTACTTC	CASSTPGGRETQYF
TRBD2	TRBJ2-3	many	TRBV20-1	TGCAGTGCTAGTTGGGGCGGGGGGCGCACAGATACGCAGTATTTT	CSASWGGGRTDTQYF
TRBD1	TRBJ2-1	once	TRBV3-1	TGTGCCAGCAGTTTACAGGGGAGCAACAACAATGAGCAGTTCTTC	CASSLQGSNNNEQFF
TRBD1	TRBJ2-7	many	TRBV20-1	TGCAGTTCTCGACAGGGTTCCTACGAGCAGTACTTC	CSSRQGSYEQYF
.	TRBJ1-4	.	TRBV6-1	TGTGCCACCCTAGGGTTCCCTAATGAAAAACTGTTTTTT	CATLGFPNEKLFF
TRBD1	TRBJ2-7	once	TRBV9	TGTGCCAGCAGCGGATCCGGGACAGGGTTCTACGAGCAGTACTTC	CASSGSGTGFYEQYF
.	TRBJ2-7	many	TRBV10-3	TGTGCCATCAGTGATTTCGAAGCCAGCGAGCAGTACTTC	CAISDFEASEQYF
TRBD1	TRBJ2-7	many	TRBV10-3	TGTGCCACCAGACAGGGGTCTGGCTACGAGCAGTACTTC	CATRQGSGYEQYF
.	TRBJ1-1	.	TRBV6-2/TRBV6-3	TGTGCCGGACGTTGGGGGAGGGACACTGAAGCTTTCTTT	CAGRWGRDTEAFF
.	TRBJ2-4	few	TRBV20-1	TGCAGTGCTCCTCTAGCCAAAAACATTCAGTACTTC	CSAPLAKNIQYF
TRBD2	TRBJ2-1	.	TRBV5-1	TGCGCCAGCAGCAAACAGGGACTAGCGGGAGTCACCTACAATGAGCAGTTCTTC	CASSKQGLAGVTYNEQFF
.	TRBJ2-6	many	TRBV12-3/TRBV12-4	TGTGCCAGCAGTCCTTCGAATAGGGGACTCTCTGGGGCCAACGTCCTGACTTTC	CASSPSNRGLSGANVLTF
.	TRBJ1-2	.	TRBV25-1	TGTGCCAGCAGTGAATTTGGAGGCGTATATGGCTACACCTTC	CASSEFGGVYGYTF
.	TRBJ2-3	many	TRBV29-1	TGCAGCGTGGGTGGGGTCCCAGATACGCAGTATTTT	CSVGGVPDTQYF
.	TRBJ1-5	many	TRBV5-1	TGCGCCAGCAGCTTGTCGGGGGCACTCGGTCAGCCCCAGCATTTT	CASSLSGALGQPQHF
.	TRBJ2-3	.	TRBV7-2	.	CASRSRTEAFFGQGTDTQYF
.	TRBJ1-1	many	TRBV19	TGTGCCAGTAGCCCGGTGGGTTTAAGAGAGACTGAAGCTTTCTTT	CASSPVGLRETEAFF
TRBD1	TRBJ1-6	.	TRBV2	TGTGCCAGCAGCGTTACGACAGGGGTAAATTCACCCCTCCACTTT	CASSVTTGVNSPLHF
.	TRBJ1-1	many	TRBV7-9	TGTGCCAGCAGCTCGGGGGGGTTTACCCAGAACACTGAAGCTTTCTTT	CASSSGGFTQNTEAFF
.	TRBJ2-7	many	TRBV12-3/TRBV12-4	TGTGCCAGCCGGGACTCGACCGAGGACGAGCAGTACTTC	CASRDSTEDEQYF
TRBD2	TRBJ2-7	.	TRBV28	TGTGCCAGCACGACAGCGGGAGACTACGAGCAGTACTTC	CASTTAGDYEQYF
TRBD2	TRBJ2-7	many	TRBV6-8	TGTGCCAGCAGGGGACTAGCGACTGGCGAGCAGTACTTC	CASRGLATGEQYF
.	TRBJ2-2	many	TRBV5-1	TGCGCCAGCAGCTTTAATAGCCCGCTCGGGGAGCTGTTTTTT	CASSFNSPLGELFF
.	TRBJ2-7	many	TRBV29-1	TGCAGCGTTGGCAGCTACGAGCAGTACTTC	CSVGSYEQYF
.	TRBJ2-7	many	TRBV30	TGTGCCTGGAGTCTACCCCCGGGCAGGTTATCCTACGAGCAGTACTTC	CAWSLPPGRLSYEQYF
.	TRBJ2-5	many	TRBV12-3/TRBV12-4	TGTGCCAGCAGTTTGCGAGCGGACCAAGAGACCCAGTACTTC	CASSLRADQETQYF
.	TRBJ1-4	many	TRBV7-6	TGTGCCAGCAGCTTAGCGATCAATGAAAAACTGTTTTTT	CASSLAINEKLFF
.	TRBJ1-1	many	TRBV12-3/TRBV12-4	TGTGCCAGCAGGATAACAGGGACGGGTGAAGCTTTCTTT	CASRITGTGEAFF
.	TRBJ2-3	many	TRBV7-3	TGTGCCAGCAGCAACACTGAGAATGTTCAGTATTTT	CASSNTENVQYF
.	TRBJ2-3	many	TRBV4-3	TGCGCCAGCAGCCAGCAATCAGGGGACTACACAGATACGCAGTATTTT	CASSQQSGDYTDTQYF
TRBD2	TRBJ2-1	many	TRBV7-8	TGTGCCAGCAGCAAGACTAGCGGGAGGGCCTTCTCCTACAATGAGCAGTTCTTC	CASSKTSGRAFSYNEQFF
.	TRBJ1-5	.	TRBV7-2	TGTGCCAGCAGCTTAGCTCGTGGACTAGCGGGGGGGGGCAATCAGCCCCAGCATTTT	CASSLARGLAGGGNQPQHF
TRBD2	TRBJ2-1	.	TRBV5-1	TGCGCCAGCAGCGCGACTAGCGGGGGGCCCAATGAGCAGTTCTTC	CASSATSGGPNEQFF
.	TRBJ1-6	few	TRBV4-1	TGCGCCAGCAGCCAAAACGCCCGGGATTCCTATAATTCACCCCTCCACTTT	CASSQNARDSYNSPLHF
.	TRBJ1-5	many	TRBV3-1	TGTGCCAGCAGCCAAAGGGGGGGCAATCAGCCCCAGCATTTT	CASSQRGGNQPQHF
TRBD2	TRBJ2-3	many	TRBV12-3/TRBV12-4	TGTGCCAGCAGTCCTACTAGCGGGGGGGCGGGGGATACGCAGTATTTT	CASSPTSGGAGDTQYF
TRBD2	TRBJ2-3	many	TRBV9	TGTGCCAGCAGCGTAGCTGCGGGGGGGCCAGCAGATACGCAGTATTTT	CASSVAAGGPADTQYF
TRBD1	TRBJ2-5	many	TRBV7-2	TGTGCCAGCAGCTCCGGATTTAGGACAGGGAGTGGGACCCAGTACTTC	CASSSGFRTGSGTQYF
.	TRBJ2-1	medium-sized	TRBV20-1	TGCAGTGCTCCTATTCGGAGGTCATTAGTTGAGCAGTTCTTC	CSAPIRRSLVEQFF
TRBD1	TRBJ2-5	many	TRBV28	TGTGCCAGCCACAGGGGAGAGACCCAGTACTTC	CASHRGETQYF
.	TRBJ2-3	many	TRBV5-1	TGCGCCAGCAGCTTTCGGGGGTCGACTAGCACAGATACGCAGTATTTT	CASSFRGSTSTDTQYF
.	TRBJ2-1	medium-sized	TRBV18	TGTGCCAGCTCACCTTCGACCGTGTTGGGCTCCTACAATGAGCAGTTCTTC	CASSPSTVLGSYNEQFF
TRBD2	TRBJ2-3	many	TRBV20-1	TGCAGTGCTAGCCCCTCTAGCGGCTACACAGATACGCAGTATTTT	CSASPSSGYTDTQYF
.	TRBJ1-1	many	TRBV20-1	TGCAGTGCCCAGAACCAAAACAGTCGAACTGAAGCTTTCTTT	CSAQNQNSRTEAFF